These 11 T cell receptor beta chains came from one sample sequenced in a study of technical replicates of blood from several donors. The assay was immunoSEQ multiplex PCR, and TCRdb's table has in-frame clones only and misses some. The profile shows just under 60,000 clones, approximately 94% of them singletons. The specimen was PBMCs. The receptor source for this set is a human donor in good health. Some clones in this sample may be carry-over from other donors' samples.

The genes are TRBV9 and TRBJ2-5; weak D call: TRBD2 (5 bases). Germline values: CDR1 SGDLS, CDR2 YYNGEE. V dropped 0 bases and J dropped 4 bases, with 13 bases sitting between them. The CDR3 sequence is 15 residues long. The CDR3 DNA sequence: TGTGCCAGCAGCGTAGTCGGAACCGAGGGAGAGACCCAGTACTTC. Amino acid sequence: CASSVVGTEGETQYF.

V is TRBV6-1 and J is TRBJ1-5, with unresolved D. In germline, CDR1 is MNHNS, CDR2 SASEGT. This CDR3 comprises 13 residues. V was shortened by 7 bases and J by 0 bases, with 7 bases between the two germline ends. CDR3 sequence reads: CASNSGSNQPQHF. The CDR3, as DNA: TGTGCCAGCAACTCAGGTAGCAATCAGCCCCAGCATTTT.

The gene calls are TRBV29-1 and TRBJ2-7, with 11 bases matching TRBD2. The CDR3 has 17 amino acids. The germline V gene encodes CDR1 SQVTM and CDR2 ANQGSEA. V trimming: 0 bases; J trimming: 3 bases; junction bases outside the gene matches: 10. For the CDR3, the DNA is TGCAGCGTTGAAGACAGGGGGGGGACTAGCGGCGACTACGAGCAGTACTTC. Its protein product is CSVEDRGGTSGDYEQYF.

The chain links TRBV30 to TRBJ2-2, with 8 bases aligning to TRBD2. This CDR3 is built from 15 residues. Germline loops: CDR1 GTSNPN, CDR2 SVGIG (reference sequence). V shed 1 base and J 0 bases; nucleotides not matched to a gene: 1. This CDR3 is CAWSAGGTNTGELFF. The CDR3 DNA follows: TGTGCCTGGAGTGCGGGAGGGACGAACACCGGGGAGCTGTTTTTT.

The chain employs TRBV27 and TRBJ1-5; 7 bases are a match to TRBD1. The germline V gene has CDR1 MNHEY and CDR2 SMNVEV (reference sequence). The V gene end was trimmed by 6 bases and the J gene end by 4 bases; junction bases not matched to a gene: 6. The CDR3 is made up of 14 amino acids. Here the CDR3 DNA reads TGTGCCAGCAGCATGACAGGGAAGAATCAGCCCCAGCATTTT. Its protein product is CASSMTGKNQPQHF.

The gene calls are TRBV7-9 and TRBJ2-2; TRBD2 matches at 12 bases. V shed 4 bases and J 4 bases; nucleotides not matched to a gene: 10. Germline values: CDR1 SEHNR, CDR2 FQNEAQ (reference sequence). The CDR3 is 18 residues long. CDR3 region: CASSSPTSGGGGTGELFF. CDR3 DNA sequence: TGTGCCAGCAGCTCCCCGACTAGCGGGGGCGGGGGCACCGGGGAGCTGTTTTTT.

The chain joins TRBV27 to TRBJ1-6; D may be TRBD1 (6 bases). Deletions cut 10 bases from V and 6 bases from J, with 16 bases between. Germline V gene sequence: CDR1 MNHEY, CDR2 SMNVEV (reference sequence). CDR3 length: 14 amino acids. The CDR3 is CATSMDRLNSPLHF. For the CDR3, the DNA is TGTGCCACCTCGATGGACAGACTTAATTCACCCCTCCACTTT.

V gene TRBV5-4 combines with J gene TRBJ1-5; no clear D gene. The CDR3 contains 12 residues. The V gene's germline CDR1 is SGHNT and CDR2 YYREEE (reference sequence). Trimming cost V 2 bases and J 3 bases, with 3 bases left between them. The CDR3 reads CASSFNNQPQHF. The CDR3 DNA is TGTGCCAGCAGCTTTAACAATCAGCCCCAGCATTTT.

V usage is TRBV5-4 and J usage is TRBJ2-1; TRBD1 is a possible D gene (6 bases). The V gene lost 3 bases and the J gene lost 7 bases, with 17 bases spanning the gap. The germline gives CDR1 SGHNT, CDR2 YYREEE (reference sequence). This CDR3 comprises 15 residues. The CDR3: CASSWNYRVRNEQFF. CDR3 coding DNA: TGTGCCAGCAGCTGGAATTACAGGGTGAGGAATGAGCAGTTCTTC.

The rearrangement uses TRBV15 and TRBJ2-7; tentative D call: TRBD1 (5 bases). Germline V CDR1 and CDR2: LNHNV, YYDKDF (reference sequence). CDR3 length: 15 residues. V lost 1 base, J lost 0 bases, and 10 bases lay in between. This CDR3 reads CATSRVGAGSYEQYF. CDR3 DNA sequence: TGTGCCACCAGCAGAGTAGGGGCAGGCTCCTACGAGCAGTACTTC. The complete variable domain, with remaining parts taken from reference TRBV15 and TRBJ2-7, reads DAMVIQNPRYQVTQFGKPVTLSCSQTLNHNVMYWYQQKSSQAPKLLFHYYDKDFNNEADTPDNFQSRRPNTSFCFLDIRSPGLGDTAMYLCATSRVGAGSYEQYFGPGTRLTVT.

This clone has just a few counts. The chain employs TRBV4-1 and TRBJ2-1, with D perhaps matching TRBD2 (7 bases). In germline, CDR1 is MGHRA, CDR2 YSYEKL. V shed 1 base and J shed 1 base, with 14 bases lying between them. This CDR3 spans 17 amino acids. In nucleotides, the CDR3 is TGCGCCAGCAGCCAAGTGGGGCGGGGGCCTTCCTACAATGAGCAGTTCTTC. Translated: CASSQVGRGPSYNEQFF.